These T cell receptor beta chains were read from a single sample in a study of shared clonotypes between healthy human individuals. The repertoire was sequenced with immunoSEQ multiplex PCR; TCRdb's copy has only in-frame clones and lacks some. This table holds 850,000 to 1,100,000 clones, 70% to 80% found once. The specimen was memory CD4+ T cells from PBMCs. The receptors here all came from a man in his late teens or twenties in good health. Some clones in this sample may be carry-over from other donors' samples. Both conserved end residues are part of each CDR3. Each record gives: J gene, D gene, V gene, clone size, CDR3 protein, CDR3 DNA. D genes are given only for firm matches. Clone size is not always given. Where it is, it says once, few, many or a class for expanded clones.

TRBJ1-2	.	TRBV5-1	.	CASSPRAQPNYGYTF	TGCGCCAGCAGCCCAAGGGCCCAGCCGAACTATGGCTACACCTTC
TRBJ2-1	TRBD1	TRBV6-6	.	CASTGGLGSYNEQFF	TGTGCCAGCACAGGGGGTTTGGGGTCCTACAATGAGCAGTTCTTC
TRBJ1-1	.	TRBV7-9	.	CASSRGHEHEAFF	TGTGCCAGCAGCCGGGGACACGAACATGAAGCTTTCTTT
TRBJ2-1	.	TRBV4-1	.	CASSQVNLISYNEQFF	TGCGCCAGCAGCCAAGTAAACTTAATCTCCTACAATGAGCAGTTCTTC
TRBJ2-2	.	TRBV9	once	CASSLLTGELFF	TGTGCCAGCAGCCTTTTAACCGGGGAGCTGTTTTTT
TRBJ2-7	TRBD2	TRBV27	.	CASSFLAGGYEQYF	TGTGCCAGCAGTTTCTTAGCGGGAGGATACGAGCAGTACTTC
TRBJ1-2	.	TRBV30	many	CAWSVQAEYGYTF	TGTGCCTGGAGTGTACAGGCGGAGTATGGCTACACCTTC
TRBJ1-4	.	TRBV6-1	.	CASNGGWEGEKLFF	TGTGCCAGCAACGGAGGGTGGGAGGGTGAAAAACTGTTTTTT
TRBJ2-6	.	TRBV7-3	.	CASSYVHSGANVLTF	TGTGCCAGCAGCTACGTCCACTCTGGGGCCAACGTCCTGACTTTC
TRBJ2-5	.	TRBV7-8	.	CASSHLSRQETQYF	TGTGCCAGCAGCCACCTAAGCCGGCAAGAGACCCAGTACTTC
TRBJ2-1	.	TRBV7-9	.	CASSYWRDSMYNEQFF	TGTGCCAGCAGCTACTGGCGGGACTCGATGTACAATGAGCAGTTCTTC
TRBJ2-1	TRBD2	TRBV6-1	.	CASSEAGGADYNEQFF	TGTGCCAGCAGTGAAGCCGGGGGGGCTGATTACAATGAGCAGTTCTTC
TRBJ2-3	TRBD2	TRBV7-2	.	CASSLGSGRFDTQYF	TGTGCCAGCAGCTTGGGTAGCGGGAGATTTGATACGCAGTATTTT
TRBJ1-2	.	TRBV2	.	CASLFGLNYGYTF	TGTGCCAGCCTCTTTGGCCTTAACTATGGCTACACCTTC
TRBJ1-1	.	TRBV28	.	CASSPLSGTSAGSTEAFF	TGTGCCAGCAGTCCTTTATCCGGGACATCCGCGGGGAGCACTGAAGCTTTCTTT
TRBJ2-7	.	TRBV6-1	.	CASSDPYEQYF	TGTGCCAGCAGTGACCCCTACGAGCAGTACTTC
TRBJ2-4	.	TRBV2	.	CASSTPLAGDEWVAKNIQYF	TGTGCCAGCAGCACCCCCTTGGCAGGGGATGAGTGGGTGGCCAAAAACATTCAGTACTTC
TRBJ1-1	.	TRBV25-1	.	CASSGPGGAFF	TGTGCCAGCAGTGGGCCGGGTGGAGCTTTCTTT
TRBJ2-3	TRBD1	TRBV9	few	CASSPRTGGSTDTQYF	TGTGCCAGCAGCCCGAGGACAGGGGGTTCCACAGATACGCAGTATTTT
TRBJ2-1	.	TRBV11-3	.	CASSPGPQRDEQFF	TGTGCCAGCAGCCCCGGACCCCAAAGAGACGAGCAGTTCTTC
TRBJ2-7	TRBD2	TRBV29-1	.	CSVVGSGRRNEQYF	TGCAGCGTTGTTGGTAGCGGGAGAAGAAACGAGCAGTACTTC
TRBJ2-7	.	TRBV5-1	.	CASSFESPPRKYEQYF	TGCGCCAGCAGCTTCGAGTCGCCTCCTCGCAAATACGAGCAGTACTTC
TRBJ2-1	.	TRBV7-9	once	CASSLGLPRGEQFF	TGTGCCAGCAGCTTAGGGCTCCCCCGAGGTGAGCAGTTCTTC
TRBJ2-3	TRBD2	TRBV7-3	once	CASSLQSGRNTQYF	TGTGCCAGCAGCTTACAATCCGGGAGGAATACGCAGTATTTT
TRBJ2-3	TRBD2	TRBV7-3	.	CASSLAGETDTQYF	TGTGCCAGCAGCTTAGCGGGAGAAACAGATACGCAGTATTTT
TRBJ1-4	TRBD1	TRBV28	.	CASSYQGVPGKLFF	TGTGCCAGCAGTTACCAGGGGGTGCCCGGGAAACTGTTTTTT
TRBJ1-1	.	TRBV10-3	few	CAISEIGRKNTEAFF	TGTGCCATCAGTGAGATCGGACGGAAGAACACTGAAGCTTTCTTT
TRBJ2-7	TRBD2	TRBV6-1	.	CASSEGSGSPYEQYF	TGTGCCAGCAGTGAAGGGAGCGGGAGTCCCTACGAGCAGTACTTC
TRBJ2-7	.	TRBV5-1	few	CASRGAGGSYEQYF	TGCGCCAGCAGAGGGGCTGGGGGATCCTACGAGCAGTACTTC
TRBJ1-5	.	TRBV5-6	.	CASSFGGGVNQPQHF	TGTGCCAGCAGCTTTGGCGGGGGGGTGAATCAGCCCCAGCATTTT
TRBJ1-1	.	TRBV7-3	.	CASSPSRGGTEAFF	TGTGCCAGCAGCCCCTCCCGAGGGGGCACTGAAGCTTTCTTT
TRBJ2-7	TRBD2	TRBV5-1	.	CASSQTSGTYEQYF	TGCGCCAGCAGCCAGACTAGCGGGACCTACGAGCAGTACTTC
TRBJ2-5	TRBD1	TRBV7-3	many	CASSYGQGETQYF	TGTGCCAGCAGCTACGGACAGGGAGAGACCCAGTACTTC
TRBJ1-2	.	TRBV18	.	CASSPDKFAYGYTF	TGTGCCAGCTCACCGGACAAGTTCGCCTATGGCTACACCTTC